These T cell receptor beta chains were read from a single sample in a study of cytomegalovirus exposure and HLA in healthy donors. This table comes from immunoSEQ multiplex PCR, and its TCRdb copy is limited to in-frame clones, with some not included. The repertoire holds 150,000 to 200,000 clones, with roughly 85% as singletons. Specimen: PBMCs. These receptors were obtained from a woman aged 45-59 years in good health and CMV-seronegative. The CDR3 runs from the conserved cysteine through the conserved F or W. The D gene is left open where the match is weak. Clone size is not always given. Where it is, it says once, few, many or a class for expanded clones.

D gene	clone size	V gene	J gene	CDR3 DNA	CDR3 protein
TRBD1	-	TRBV18	TRBJ1-2	TGTGCCAGCTCACTACTTGGGACAGGGCTTTCTAACTATGGCTACACCTTC	CASSLLGTGLSNYGYTF
TRBD1	once	TRBV25-1	TRBJ2-7	TGTGCCAGCAGTAGACAGGGGGCGAACTACGAGCAGTACTTC	CASSRQGANYEQYF
TRBD1	few	TRBV29-1	TRBJ1-1	TGCAGCGTTGGGCAGGGACAGGGAAGGAACACTGAAGCTTTCTTT	CSVGQGQGRNTEAFF
-	-	TRBV28	TRBJ1-1	TGTGCCAGCAGTTCGTACAACAGGTCCCCTGGGAAAGCTTTCTTT	CASSSYNRSPGKAFF
TRBD2	once	TRBV4-2	TRBJ2-1	TGTGCCAGCAGCCAAGGGGGGACTAGCGACGGGCTAAATGAGCAGTTCTTC	CASSQGGTSDGLNEQFF
-	-	TRBV5-1	TRBJ2-1	TGCGCCAGCAGCTTGATCATTGGGACTCGGAGGGTAAATGAGCAGTTCTTC	CASSLIIGTRRVNEQFF
-	few	TRBV18	TRBJ2-7	TGTGCCAGCTCACCCTTGGGCTTCGGGCAGTACTTC	CASSPLGFGQYF
TRBD2	-	TRBV4-3	TRBJ2-1	TGCGCCAGCAGCCAAGGCCAGCCGATACTAGCGGGGGAACACAATGAGCAGTTCTTC	CASSQGQPILAGEHNEQFF
-	-	TRBV5-1	TRBJ1-6	TGCGCCAGCAGCGAAGGGACACCGCTTAATTCACCCCTCCACTTT	CASSEGTPLNSPLHF
TRBD2	few	TRBV5-1	TRBJ2-1	TGCGCCAGCAGCTTGTTAGCGGGAGGGATAAACAATGAGCAGTTCTTC	CASSLLAGGINNEQFF
-	once	TRBV6-1	TRBJ1-5	TGTGCCAGCAGAGGAACAGCAGGTCAGCCCCAGCATTTT	CASRGTAGQPQHF
TRBD2	-	TRBV29-1	TRBJ2-2	TGCAGCGTTGAAGCTCCGATTCTAGCGGGAGCCGGGGAGCTGTTTTTT	CSVEAPILAGAGELFF
TRBD2	-	TRBV2	TRBJ2-7	TGTGCCAGCAGTGTGGTTGCTAGCGGGAGCTCCTACGAGCAGTACTTC	CASSVVASGSSYEQYF
TRBD1	-	TRBV7-9	TRBJ2-5	TGTGCCAGCAGCTTAGCCCCGACAGGGCCGGAGACCCAGTACTTC	CASSLAPTGPETQYF
TRBD1	few	TRBV7-9	TRBJ2-1	TGTGCCAGCAGCATGGGACAGGGGATTTACAATGAGCAGTTCTTC	CASSMGQGIYNEQFF
-	once	TRBV29-1	TRBJ1-2	TGCAGCGTTGGTGAGTCAGGCCCTGACTATGGCTACACCTTC	CSVGESGPDYGYTF
-	once	TRBV27	TRBJ1-3	TGTGCCAGCAGAATGGGGTCAGGGTTGTCCTCTGGAAACACCATATATTTT	CASRMGSGLSSGNTIYF
TRBD1	-	TRBV6-5	TRBJ2-7	TGTGCCAGCGCACGACAGGGGAGCTCCTACGAGCAGTACTTC	CASARQGSSYEQYF
-	-	TRBV9	TRBJ2-5	TGTGCCAGCAGCGTAGATGGCATCGGAAGGGGGACCCAGTACTTC	CASSVDGIGRGTQYF
-	once	TRBV19	TRBJ1-4	TGTGCCAGTATGAGGTCCGGGGGTGATGAAAAACTGTTTTTT	CASMRSGGDEKLFF
TRBD1	once	TRBV28	TRBJ1-3	TGTGCCAGCAGGGGCACCGGGACAGGGTTGAACACCATATATTTT	CASRGTGTGLNTIYF
TRBD1	-	TRBV30	TRBJ2-7	TGTGCCTGGAGTATGGGACAGACCTACGAGCAGTACTTC	CAWSMGQTYEQYF
TRBD1	once	TRBV5-4	TRBJ1-3	TGTGCCAGCAGCCGCGAGGACAGGGGAAACACCATATATTTT	CASSREDRGNTIYF
-	-	TRBV7-2	TRBJ1-5	TGTGCCAGCAGCTTGCAGGGCAATCAGCCCCAGCATTTT	CASSLQGNQPQHF
-	-	TRBV30	TRBJ1-3	TGTGCCTGGAGTCCCTGGACAGTGATGAGCTCTGGAAACACCATATATTTT	CAWSPWTVMSSGNTIYF
-	-	TRBV5-1	TRBJ2-7	TGCGCCAGCAGCTTGGAGGTGTCGAGTTCGTATAGCCACGAGCAGTACTTC	CASSLEVSSSYSHEQYF
-	-	TRBV6-4	TRBJ1-2	TGTGCCAGCAGTGTGACAGGCGACGTTTTCTATGGCTACACCTTC	CASSVTGDVFYGYTF
-	-	TRBV5-1	TRBJ1-1	TGCGCCAGCAGCCTTCTAGGACAGAAATACGCAATGGTGAACACTGAAGCTTTCTTT	CASSLLGQKYAMVNTEAFF
TRBD2	-	TRBV29-1	TRBJ2-1	TGCAGCGTATCCGGGACTAGCGGGCCGGGTAGGAGCAATGAGCAGTTCTTC	CSVSGTSGPGRSNEQFF
TRBD1	once	TRBV6-6	TRBJ1-5	TGTGATGGGACAGGGGGCGGCAATCAGCCCCAGCATTTT	CDGTGGGNQPQHF
TRBD1	-	TRBV5-1	TRBJ1-3	TGCGCCAGCAGCTTGGGGACAGGGATTTCCGGAAACACCATATATTTT	CASSLGTGISGNTIYF
-	-	TRBV19	TRBJ2-2	TGTGCCAGTAGTAAACGATTCATAGACACCGGGGAGCTGTTTTTT	CASSKRFIDTGELFF
-	-	TRBV7-2	TRBJ1-1	TGTGCCAGCAGCTTAAACTCGGCGACTCATAGCGCCCCAGCTTTCTTT	CASSLNSATHSAPAFF
TRBD2	-	TRBV2	TRBJ2-7	TGTGCCAGCAGTGGGGGTGGCGGGAGGGGGTCCTACGAGCAGTACTTC	CASSGGGGRGSYEQYF
-	-	TRBV6-1	TRBJ1-1	TGTGCCAGCAGTGTCCAGGTCCTAAATGTGAACACTGAAGCTTTCTTT	CASSVQVLNVNTEAFF
-	-	TRBV7-9	TRBJ2-7	TGTGCCAGCAGCCCTATCGGTAGCGGTTTCTCCTACGAGCAGTACTTC	CASSPIGSGFSYEQYF
TRBD1	-	TRBV5-8	TRBJ2-7	TGTGCCAGCAGGACAGGGGTCGAGCAGTACTTC	CASRTGVEQYF
TRBD1	-	TRBV27	TRBJ1-2	TGTGCCAGCGCGACAGGGGGCGGTGGCTACACCTTC	CASATGGGGYTF
TRBD1	-	TRBV29-1	TRBJ1-2	TGCAGCGTTGCGGGACAGGGGGCTTATGGCTACACCTTC	CSVAGQGAYGYTF
-	-	TRBV19	TRBJ1-5	TGTGCCAGTAGTATAGATGGCCTTAGCAATCAGCCCCAGCATTTT	CASSIDGLSNQPQHF
-	-	TRBV5-4	TRBJ1-2	TGTGCCAGCAGGCCGGTCGGGAGGAACGTTAACTATGGCTACACCTTC	CASRPVGRNVNYGYTF
-	-	TRBV15	TRBJ2-3	TGTGCCACCAGCAATATAGCTCAGAATTTGGATACGCAGTATTTT	CATSNIAQNLDTQYF
TRBD2	-	TRBV6-1	TRBJ2-2	TGTGCCAGCACCCTAGCGGGAGGGAACACCGGGGAGCTGTTTTTT	CASTLAGGNTGELFF
-	-	TRBV28	TRBJ1-1	TGTGCCAGCACTCCACCGGGATACATCACTGAAGCTTTCTTT	CASTPPGYITEAFF
TRBD2	-	TRBV7-2	TRBJ2-3	TGTGCCAGCAGCTTAGAACTAGCGGGGCCCGATCGGGGGCAGTATTTT	CASSLELAGPDRGQYF